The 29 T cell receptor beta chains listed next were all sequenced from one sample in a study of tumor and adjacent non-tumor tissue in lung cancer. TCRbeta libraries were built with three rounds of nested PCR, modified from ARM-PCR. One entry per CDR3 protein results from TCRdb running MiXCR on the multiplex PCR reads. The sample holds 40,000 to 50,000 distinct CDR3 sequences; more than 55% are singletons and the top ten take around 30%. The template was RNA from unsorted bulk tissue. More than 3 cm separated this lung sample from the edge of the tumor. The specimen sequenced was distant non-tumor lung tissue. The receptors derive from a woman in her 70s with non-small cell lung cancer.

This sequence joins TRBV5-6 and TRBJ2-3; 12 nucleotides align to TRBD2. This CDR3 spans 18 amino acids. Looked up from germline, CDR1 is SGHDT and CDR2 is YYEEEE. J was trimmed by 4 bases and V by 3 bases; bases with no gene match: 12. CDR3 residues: CASSSPTSGSGTADTQYF. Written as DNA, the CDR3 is TGTGCCAGCAGCTCCCCGACTAGCGGGAGTGGAACCGCAGATACGCAGTATTTT.

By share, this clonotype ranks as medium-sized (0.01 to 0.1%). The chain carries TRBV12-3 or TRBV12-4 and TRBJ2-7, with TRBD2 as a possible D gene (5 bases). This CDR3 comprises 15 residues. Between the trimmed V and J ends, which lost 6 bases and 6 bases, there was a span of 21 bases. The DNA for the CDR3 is TGTGCCAGCAGCCCGAGGGAGACGGGAAAGACCGAGCAGTACTTC. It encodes CASSPRETGKTEQYF.

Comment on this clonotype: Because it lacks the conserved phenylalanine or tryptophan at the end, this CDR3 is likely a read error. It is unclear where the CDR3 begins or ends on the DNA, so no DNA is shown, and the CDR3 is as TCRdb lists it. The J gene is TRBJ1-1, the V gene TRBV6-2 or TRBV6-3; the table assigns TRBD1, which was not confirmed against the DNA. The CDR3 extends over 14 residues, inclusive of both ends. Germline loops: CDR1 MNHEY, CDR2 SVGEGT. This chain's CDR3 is CASSYQGMNTEVFY.

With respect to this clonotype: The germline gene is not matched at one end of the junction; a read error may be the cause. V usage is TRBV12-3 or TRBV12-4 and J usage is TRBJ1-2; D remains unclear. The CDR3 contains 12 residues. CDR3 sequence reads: CARSPGQRGYTF. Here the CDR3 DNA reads TGCGCCAGGAGCCCGGGCCAGAGGGGCTACACCTTC.

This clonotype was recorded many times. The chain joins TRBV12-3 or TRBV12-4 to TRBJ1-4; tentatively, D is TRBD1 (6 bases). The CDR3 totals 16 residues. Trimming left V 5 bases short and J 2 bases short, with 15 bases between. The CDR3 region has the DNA TGTGCCAGCAGTGGGGGGCGAGGATCGACTAATGAAAAACTGTTTTTT. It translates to CASSGGRGSTNEKLFF.

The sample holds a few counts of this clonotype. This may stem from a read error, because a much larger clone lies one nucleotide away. CDR3 sequence (DNA): TGTGCCAGCGGTTCCCCGTCGGGATCCTATAATTCACCCCTCCACTTT. It codes for CASGSPSGSYNSPLHF. The chain couples TRBV28 to TRBJ1-6, with D hard to call. Between the trimmed V and J ends, which lost 8 bases and 1 base, there was a span of 15 bases. The CDR3 totals 16 residues. Germline V gives CDR1 MDHEN, CDR2 SYDVKM.

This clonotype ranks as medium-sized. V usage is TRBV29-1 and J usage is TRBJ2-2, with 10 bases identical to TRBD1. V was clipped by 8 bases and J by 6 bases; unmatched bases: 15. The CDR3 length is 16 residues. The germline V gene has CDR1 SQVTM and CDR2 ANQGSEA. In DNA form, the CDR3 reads TGCAGCACACTGACAGCCCCGGGACAGGGGTCCGGGGAGCTGTTTTTT. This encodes CSTLTAPGQGSGELFF.

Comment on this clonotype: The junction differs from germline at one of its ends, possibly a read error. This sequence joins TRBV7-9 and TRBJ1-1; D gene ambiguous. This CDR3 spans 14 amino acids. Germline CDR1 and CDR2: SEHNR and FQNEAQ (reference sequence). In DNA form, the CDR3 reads TGTGCCAGCAGGCCCGAAGGCCCTAACATTGAAGCTTTCTTT. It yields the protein CASRPEGPNIEAFF.

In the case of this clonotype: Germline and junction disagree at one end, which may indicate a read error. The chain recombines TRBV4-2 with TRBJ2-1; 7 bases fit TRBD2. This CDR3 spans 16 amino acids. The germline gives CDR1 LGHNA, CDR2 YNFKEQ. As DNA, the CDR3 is TGTGCCAGCAGTCAAGACGGGCTAGCGGCCTACAATGAGCAGTCCTTC. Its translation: CASSQDGLAAYNEQSF.

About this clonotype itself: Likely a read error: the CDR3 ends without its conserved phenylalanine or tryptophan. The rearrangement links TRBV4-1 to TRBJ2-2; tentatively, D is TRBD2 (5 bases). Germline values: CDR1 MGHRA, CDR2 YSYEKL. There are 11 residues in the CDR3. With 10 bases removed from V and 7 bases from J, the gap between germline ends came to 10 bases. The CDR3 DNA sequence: TGCGCCAAGAGGGCCATCGGGGAGCTGTTTCTT. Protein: CAKRAIGELFL.

CDR3 protein: CSGLLAGRRTDTQYF. CDR3 bases: TGCAGCGGCCTTCTAGCGGGACGGAGAACAGATACGCAGTATTTT. The V call is TRBV29-1, the J call TRBJ2-3; 9 bases are a match to TRBD2. The germline V gene has CDR1 SQVTM and CDR2 ANQGSEA. The CDR3 is 15 residues long. J gave up 3 bases and V 7 bases, and 11 bases lay outside the gene matches.

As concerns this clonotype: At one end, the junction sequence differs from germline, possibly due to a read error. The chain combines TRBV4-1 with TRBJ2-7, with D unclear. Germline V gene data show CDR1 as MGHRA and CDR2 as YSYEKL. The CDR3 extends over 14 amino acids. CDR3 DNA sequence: TGCGTCAGCAGCCAAGAAGACCCTTGCCCCCTTCAGTACTTC. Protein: CVSSQEDPCPLQYF.

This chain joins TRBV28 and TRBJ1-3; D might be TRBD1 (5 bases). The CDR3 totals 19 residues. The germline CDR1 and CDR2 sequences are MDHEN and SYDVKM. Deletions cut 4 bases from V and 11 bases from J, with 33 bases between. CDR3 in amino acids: CASSSVGARDPGLGNPIYF. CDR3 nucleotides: TGTGCCAGCAGTTCAGTTGGCGCCCGGGACCCGGGCCTAGGGAATCCCATATATTTT.

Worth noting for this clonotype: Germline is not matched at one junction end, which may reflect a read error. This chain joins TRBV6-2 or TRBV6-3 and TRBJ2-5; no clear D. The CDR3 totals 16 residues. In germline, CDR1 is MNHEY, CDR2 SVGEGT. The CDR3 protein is CASFTPSDYIQETLYF. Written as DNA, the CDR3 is TGTGCCAGCTTCACTCCTTCGGATTACATCCAAGAGACCCTGTACTTC.

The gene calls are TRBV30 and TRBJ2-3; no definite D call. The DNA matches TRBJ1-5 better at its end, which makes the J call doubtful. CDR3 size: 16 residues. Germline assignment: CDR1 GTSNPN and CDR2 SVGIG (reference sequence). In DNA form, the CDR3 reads TGTGCCTGGAGTATACGGCTAGCGGGGAGCACAGATACGCAGCATTTT. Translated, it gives CAWSIRLAGSTDTQHF.

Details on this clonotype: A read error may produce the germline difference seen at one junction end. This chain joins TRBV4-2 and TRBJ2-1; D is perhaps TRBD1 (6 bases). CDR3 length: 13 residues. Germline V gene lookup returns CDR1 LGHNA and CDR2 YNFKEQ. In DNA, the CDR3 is TGTGCCAGCAGCTTGGTATGGGACAATGAGCAGCTCTTC. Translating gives CASSLVWDNEQLF.

The CDR3 loop is CASSRASQETQYF. The CDR3 DNA sequence: TGTGCCAGTAGTCGGGCCAGCCAAGAGACCCAGTACTTC. This chain uses TRBV19 with TRBJ2-5; D unclear. The ends were cut back, 5 bases at V and 1 base at J, with 8 bases in the middle. Germline CDR1 LNHDA, CDR2 SQIVND (reference sequence). This CDR3 comprises 13 residues.

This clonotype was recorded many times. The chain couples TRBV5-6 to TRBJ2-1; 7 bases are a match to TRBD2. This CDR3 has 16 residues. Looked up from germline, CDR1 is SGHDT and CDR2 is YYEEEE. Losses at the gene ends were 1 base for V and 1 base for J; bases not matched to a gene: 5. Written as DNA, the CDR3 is TGTGCCAGCAGCTTGCAAGCGGGACTGTCCTACAATGAGCAGTTCTTC. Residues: CASSLQAGLSYNEQFF.

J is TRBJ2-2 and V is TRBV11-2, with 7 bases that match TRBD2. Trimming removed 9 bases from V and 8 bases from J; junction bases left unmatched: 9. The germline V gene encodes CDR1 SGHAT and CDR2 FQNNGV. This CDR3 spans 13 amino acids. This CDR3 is CARRVGGTGELFF. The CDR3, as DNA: TGTGCCAGGAGGGTCGGGGGGACGGGGGAGCTGTTTTTT.

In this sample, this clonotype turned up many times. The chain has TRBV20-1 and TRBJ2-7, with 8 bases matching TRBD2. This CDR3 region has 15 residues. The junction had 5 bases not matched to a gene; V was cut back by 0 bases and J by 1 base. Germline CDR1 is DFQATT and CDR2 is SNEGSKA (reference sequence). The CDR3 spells CSARDSGIISYEQYF. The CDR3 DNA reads TGCAGTGCTAGAGATAGCGGGATCATATCCTACGAGCAGTACTTC.

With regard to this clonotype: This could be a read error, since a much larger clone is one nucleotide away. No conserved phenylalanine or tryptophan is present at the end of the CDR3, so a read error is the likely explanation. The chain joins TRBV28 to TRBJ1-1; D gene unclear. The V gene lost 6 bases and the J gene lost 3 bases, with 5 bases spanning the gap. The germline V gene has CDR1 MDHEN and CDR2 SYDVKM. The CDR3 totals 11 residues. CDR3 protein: CASRGHTEAFS. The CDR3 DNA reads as TGTGCCAGCAGGGGCCACACTGAAGCTTTCTCT.

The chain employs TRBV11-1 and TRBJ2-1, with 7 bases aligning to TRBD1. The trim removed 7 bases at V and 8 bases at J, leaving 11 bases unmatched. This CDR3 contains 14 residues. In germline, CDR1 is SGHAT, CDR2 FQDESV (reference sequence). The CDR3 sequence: CASISAGTVDEQFF. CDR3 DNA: TGTGCCAGCATCTCTGCTGGGACAGTTGATGAGCAGTTCTTC.

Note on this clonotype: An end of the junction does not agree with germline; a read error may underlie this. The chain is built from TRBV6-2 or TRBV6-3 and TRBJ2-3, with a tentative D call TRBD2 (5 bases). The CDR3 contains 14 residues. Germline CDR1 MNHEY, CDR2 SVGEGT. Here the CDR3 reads CASSYGESTDTLYF. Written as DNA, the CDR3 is TGTGCCAGCAGTTACGGGGAGTCCACCGATACGCTGTATTTT.

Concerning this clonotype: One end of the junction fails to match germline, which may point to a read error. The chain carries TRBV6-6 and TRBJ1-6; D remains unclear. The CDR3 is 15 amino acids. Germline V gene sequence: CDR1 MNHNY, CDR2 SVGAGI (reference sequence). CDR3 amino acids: CVSSYNGETNSPLHF. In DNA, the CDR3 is TGTGTCAGCAGTTACAATGGGGAGACGAATTCACCCCTCCACTTT.

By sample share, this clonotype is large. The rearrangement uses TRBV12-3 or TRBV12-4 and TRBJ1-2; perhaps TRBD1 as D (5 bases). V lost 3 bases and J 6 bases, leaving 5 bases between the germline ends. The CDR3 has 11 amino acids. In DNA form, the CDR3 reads TGTGCCAGCAGTTTGGGGGATGGCTACACCTTC. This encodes CASSLGDGYTF.

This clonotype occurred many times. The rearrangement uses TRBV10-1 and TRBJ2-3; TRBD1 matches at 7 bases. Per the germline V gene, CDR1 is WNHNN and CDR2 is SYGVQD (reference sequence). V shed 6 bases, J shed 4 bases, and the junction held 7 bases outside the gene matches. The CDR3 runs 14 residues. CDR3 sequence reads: CASSGQAWSDTQYF. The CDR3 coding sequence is TGCGCCAGCAGCGGACAGGCCTGGTCAGATACGCAGTATTTT.

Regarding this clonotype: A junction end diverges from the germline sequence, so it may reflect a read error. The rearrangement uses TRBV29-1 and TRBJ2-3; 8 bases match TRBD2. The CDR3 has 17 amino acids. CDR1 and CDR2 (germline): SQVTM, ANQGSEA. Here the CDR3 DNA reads TGCCGCGTTGTAGGAGCGGGGGAGGCTGGGATCACAGATACGCAGTATTTT. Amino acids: CRVVGAGEAGITDTQYF.

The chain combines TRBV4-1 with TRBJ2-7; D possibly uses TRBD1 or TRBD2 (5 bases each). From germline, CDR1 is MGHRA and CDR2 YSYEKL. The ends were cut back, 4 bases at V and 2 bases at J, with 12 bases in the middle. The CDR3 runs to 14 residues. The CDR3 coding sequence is TGCGCCAGCAGCCCCCGGGGCGGTGCCTACGAGCAGTACTTC. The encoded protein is CASSPRGGAYEQYF.

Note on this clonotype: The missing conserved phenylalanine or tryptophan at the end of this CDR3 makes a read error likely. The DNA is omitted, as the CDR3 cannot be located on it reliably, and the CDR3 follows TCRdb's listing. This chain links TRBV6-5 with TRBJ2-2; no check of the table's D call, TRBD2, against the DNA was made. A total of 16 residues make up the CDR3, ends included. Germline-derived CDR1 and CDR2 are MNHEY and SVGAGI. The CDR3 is CASSLRAGSNTGEPFS.